Listed below are T cell receptor beta chains from one sample, sequenced in a study of blood T cells in healthy people across ages. MiXCR was run by TCRdb on the 5' RACE reads, yielding one entry per CDR3 protein. This table has approximately 600,000 distinct CDR3 sequences, roughly three fifths appearing once. The sequenced sample was blood. The receptors come from a man aged 55 to 70 in good health. The CDR3 runs from the conserved cysteine through the conserved F or W. The order of the fields is J gene, D gene, clone size, V gene, CDR3 DNA, CDR3 protein. The D gene is left open where the match is weak. Part of the rows lack a size; the others show once, few, many or a class for expanded clones.

TRBJ2-5,TRBD2,.,TRBV12-3/TRBV12-4,TGTGCCAGCAGTCCTAGCGGGGGGCCGCCTGTTGAGACCCAGTACTTC,CASSPSGGPPVETQYF
TRBJ2-7,TRBD2,.,TRBV25-1,TGTGCCAGCAGTCCAGGGACTAGCGGGGTTGAGCAGTACTTC,CASSPGTSGVEQYF
TRBJ1-1,.,.,TRBV13,TGTGCCAGCAGCCAAGACAGAACTGAAGCTTTCTTT,CASSQDRTEAFF
TRBJ2-4,.,few,TRBV9,TGTGCCAGCAGCACAAGCGGACTTGCAAATATTCAGTACTTC,CASSTSGLANIQYF
TRBJ1-4,.,few,TRBV4-1,TGCGCCAGCAGCCACTACGGGGGGGCGCGGTCTAATGAAAAACTGTTTTTT,CASSHYGGARSNEKLFF
TRBJ1-6,TRBD1,.,TRBV5-6,TGTGCCAGCAGCTTGCAGACGACAGGGGGAAATTCACCCCTCCACTTT,CASSLQTTGGNSPLHF
TRBJ2-1,.,.,TRBV4-1,TGCGCCAGCAGCCCCCACTCAGGGGTGGCCTACAATGAGCAGTTCTTC,CASSPHSGVAYNEQFF
TRBJ1-2,.,once,TRBV6-6,TGTGCCAGCAGCCGGTGGGGCGGCTCAAACTATGGCTACACCTTC,CASSRWGGSNYGYTF
TRBJ2-3,TRBD1,.,TRBV29-1,TGCAGCGTTGAACCAACAGGGGGCCCTAGCACAGATACGCAGTATTTT,CSVEPTGGPSTDTQYF
TRBJ2-4,.,.,TRBV2,TGTGCCAGCAGTGAATCTAGCCTCCAGCAGTACTTC,CASSESSLQQYF
TRBJ2-7,TRBD1,few,TRBV6-6,TGTGCCAGCAGTTACTCGTCGACAGGGGGCTTAGGGGAGCAGTACTTC,CASSYSSTGGLGEQYF
TRBJ1-2,.,.,TRBV4-2,TGTGCCAGCAGCCCCGGGACGGGCAGAAACTATGGCTACACCTTC,CASSPGTGRNYGYTF
TRBJ2-7,.,.,TRBV7-8,TGTGCCAGCAGCTTAGCGGGAGCGAACTACGAGCAGTACTTC,CASSLAGANYEQYF
TRBJ1-5,.,.,TRBV20-1,TGCAGTGCTAGAGAAGGCCCAAGGCCCCAGCATTTT,CSAREGPRPQHF
TRBJ2-5,.,.,TRBV7-2,TGTGCCAGCAGCTTAGGTAGTCTTGGGACCCAGTACTTC,CASSLGSLGTQYF
TRBJ2-2,.,.,TRBV12-3/TRBV12-4,TGTGCCAGCAGTTTACGACCGCAGAACACCGGGGAGCTGTTTTTT,CASSLRPQNTGELFF
TRBJ2-6,.,.,TRBV7-2,TGTGCCAGCAGCTTAGCGATAGTTAGCTCTGGGGCCAACGTCCTGACTTTC,CASSLAIVSSGANVLTF
TRBJ2-4,TRBD1,.,TRBV27,TGTGCCAGCAGTTCGGGGACAGTAGCCAAAAACATTCGGTACTTC,CASSSGTVAKNIRYF
TRBJ2-5,TRBD2,.,TRBV20-1,TGCAGTGCTAGCCCCCTAGCGGGGGTGGTGGAGACCCAGTACTTC,CSASPLAGVVETQYF
TRBJ2-5,.,few,TRBV7-9,TGTGCCAGCAGCTTTCTTTCTCAAGAGACCCAGTACTTC,CASSFLSQETQYF
TRBJ2-5,TRBD2,.,TRBV5-1,TGCGCCAGCAGCTGGGGACTAGCGGGACTATCGGAGGAGACCCAGTACTTC,CASSWGLAGLSEETQYF
TRBJ2-1,TRBD1,.,TRBV29-1,TGCAGCTTCCGCCTCGGACAGGGAGGCCAGTTCTTC,CSFRLGQGGQFF
TRBJ2-5,.,.,TRBV3-1,TGTGCCAGCAGCCAAGTACGGCGTGGCCAGCCCCAAGAGACCCAGTACTTC,CASSQVRRGQPQETQYF
TRBJ2-7,TRBD1,.,TRBV7-2,TGTGCCAGCAGCCACCGGGACAGGGACCACAATGAGCAGTACTTC,CASSHRDRDHNEQYF
TRBJ2-7,TRBD1,.,TRBV20-1,TGCAGTGCTAGAGCGGGACAGGGCTACGAGCAGTACTTC,CSARAGQGYEQYF
TRBJ2-1,TRBD2,.,TRBV5-1,TGCGCCAGCAGCCCGACCCTAGCGGGGGGCGTAGATGAGCAGTTCTTC,CASSPTLAGGVDEQFF
TRBJ2-5,TRBD2,.,TRBV9,TGTGCCAGCAGCGTAGCGGGGGGGCCCCAAGAGACCCAGTACTTC,CASSVAGGPQETQYF
TRBJ2-1,TRBD2,.,TRBV12-3/TRBV12-4,TGTGCCGGCAGTTTGTCTAGCGGGGCCTACAATGAGCAGTTCTTC,CAGSLSSGAYNEQFF
TRBJ2-5,.,.,TRBV5-1,TGCGCCAGCAGCTTGGGCTTGAGAAGGGGAGAAGAGACCCAGTACTTC,CASSLGLRRGEETQYF
TRBJ2-1,TRBD1,few,TRBV20-1,TGCAGTGCCCCACCCGGGACAGGGGGCAATGAGCAGTTCTTC,CSAPPGTGGNEQFF
TRBJ2-7,.,few,TRBV7-9,TGTGCCAGCAGGGGATTAGCCGAGCAGTACTTC,CASRGLAEQYF
TRBJ2-5,TRBD1,.,TRBV12-3/TRBV12-4,TGTGCCAGCAGCCTCCACAGGGGCGGCCAAGAGACCCAGTACTTC,CASSLHRGGQETQYF
TRBJ1-2,TRBD1,.,TRBV12-3/TRBV12-4,TGTGCCAGCAGGGGGACAGGGAATGGCTACACCTTC,CASRGTGNGYTF
TRBJ2-1,TRBD2,once,TRBV5-1,TGCGCCAGCAGCGATATAGCGGGGGCCGCCAATGAGCAGTTCTTC,CASSDIAGAANEQFF
TRBJ2-3,TRBD2,.,TRBV5-1,TGCGCCAGCAGCACCCGGGTTAGCGGGGGCACAGATACGCAGTATTTT,CASSTRVSGGTDTQYF
TRBJ2-1,.,.,TRBV25-1,TGTGCCAGCGGGGGGACTCTTTCCTACAATGAGCAGTTCTTC,CASGGTLSYNEQFF
TRBJ2-1,TRBD2,.,TRBV10-3,TGTGCCATCAGTGGGACAGCGGGGGGGCATTACAATGAGCAGTTCTTC,CAISGTAGGHYNEQFF
TRBJ2-1,TRBD2,.,TRBV3-1,TGTGCCAGCAGCCAAGGTAGCGGGGGGGCGTGGGAGCAGTTCTTC,CASSQGSGGAWEQFF
TRBJ2-1,.,.,TRBV27,TGTGCCAGCAGCCTCCGGGGGCGGTATGAGCAGTTCTTC,CASSLRGRYEQFF
TRBJ1-6,.,.,TRBV5-1,TGCGCCAGCAGCGAGGACAGCCAGAATTCACCCCTCCACTTT,CASSEDSQNSPLHF
TRBJ1-5,TRBD1,once,TRBV6-6,TGTGCCAGCCGACAGGGAGAATCCCAGCCCCAGCATTTT,CASRQGESQPQHF
TRBJ2-1,TRBD2,.,TRBV5-1,TGCGCCAGCAGCTTGGATACTAGCGGAGACAATGAGCAGTTCTTC,CASSLDTSGDNEQFF
TRBJ2-5,TRBD1,few,TRBV5-1,TGCGCCAGCAGCCCCTTTGCAGGGGGCAGGTTGGAGACCCAGTACTTC,CASSPFAGGRLETQYF
TRBJ2-7,.,few,TRBV4-1,TGCGCCAGCAGCCAAGACCCGAAAGGGACCCTTCACGTCGAGCAGTACTTC,CASSQDPKGTLHVEQYF
TRBJ2-7,TRBD1,.,TRBV6-5,TGTGCCAGCAGTTCCGACAGGGGTATCTCCTACGAGCAGTACTTC,CASSSDRGISYEQYF
TRBJ2-7,TRBD2,many,TRBV5-1,TGCGCCAGCAGCTTGGAGCCAGGGAGGGGCTCCTACGAGCAGTACTTC,CASSLEPGRGSYEQYF
TRBJ2-1,.,.,TRBV5-1,TGCGCCAGCAGCGCGGTATTCAGGGGGGGGACGCACAATGAGCAGTTCTTC,CASSAVFRGGTHNEQFF
TRBJ2-1,.,.,TRBV20-1,TGCAGTGCTAGAGGGGGCTTGGACTACAATGAGCAGTTCTTC,CSARGGLDYNEQFF
TRBJ2-5,TRBD1,many,TRBV29-1,TGCAGCGGGGGACAGGGCATAGAGACCCAGTACTTC,CSGGQGIETQYF
TRBJ1-6,.,.,TRBV2,TGTGCCAGCAGTGTGTTCAGCTCCTATAATTCACCCCCCCACTTT,CASSVFSSYNSPPHF
TRBJ2-5,.,many,TRBV7-9,TGTGCCAGCAGCCCTCGGTGGGGGGCAGAGACCCAGTACTTC,CASSPRWGAETQYF
TRBJ2-1,TRBD2,.,TRBV2,TGTGCCAGCAGTCAACTAGCGGGGCCCTCCAATGAGCAGTTCTTC,CASSQLAGPSNEQFF
TRBJ2-5,TRBD2,few,TRBV20-1,TGCAGTGCTAGTCCTAGCGGGGGAGTCCAAGAGACCCAGTACTTC,CSASPSGGVQETQYF
TRBJ2-5,.,few,TRBV6-6,TGTGCCAGCAGAACAGGGAGACGAGAGACCCAGTACTTC,CASRTGRRETQYF